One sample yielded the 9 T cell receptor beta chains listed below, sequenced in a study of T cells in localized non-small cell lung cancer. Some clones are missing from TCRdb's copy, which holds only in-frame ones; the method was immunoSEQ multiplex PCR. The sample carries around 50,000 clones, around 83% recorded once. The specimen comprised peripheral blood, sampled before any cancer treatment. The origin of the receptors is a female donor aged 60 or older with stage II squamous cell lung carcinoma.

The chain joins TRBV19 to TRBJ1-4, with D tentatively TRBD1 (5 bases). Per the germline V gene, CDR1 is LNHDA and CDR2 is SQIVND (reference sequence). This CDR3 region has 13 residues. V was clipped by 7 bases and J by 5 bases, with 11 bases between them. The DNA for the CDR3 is TGTGCCAGTACCAGGGCGTTAAATGAAAAACTGTTTTTT. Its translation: CASTRALNEKLFF. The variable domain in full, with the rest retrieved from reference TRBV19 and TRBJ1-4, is DGGITQSPKYLFRKEGQNVTLSCEQNLNHDAMYWYRQDPGQGLRLIYYSQIVNDFQKGDIAEGYSVSREKKESFPLTVTSAQKNPTAFYLCASTRALNEKLFFGSGTQLSVL.

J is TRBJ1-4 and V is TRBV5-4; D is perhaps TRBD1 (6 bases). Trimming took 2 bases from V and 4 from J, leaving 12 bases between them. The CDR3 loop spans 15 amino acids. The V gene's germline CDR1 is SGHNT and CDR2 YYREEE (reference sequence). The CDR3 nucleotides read TGTGCCAGCAGCTTCTTCGGACAGAGTAATGAAAAACTGTTTTTT. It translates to CASSFFGQSNEKLFF.

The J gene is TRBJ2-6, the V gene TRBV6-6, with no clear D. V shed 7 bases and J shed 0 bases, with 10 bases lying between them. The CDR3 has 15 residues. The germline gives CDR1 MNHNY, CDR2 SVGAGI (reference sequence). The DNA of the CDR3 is TGTGCCAGCACTCCAGCGAGCTCTGGGGCCAACGTCCTGACTTTC. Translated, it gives CASTPASSGANVLTF.

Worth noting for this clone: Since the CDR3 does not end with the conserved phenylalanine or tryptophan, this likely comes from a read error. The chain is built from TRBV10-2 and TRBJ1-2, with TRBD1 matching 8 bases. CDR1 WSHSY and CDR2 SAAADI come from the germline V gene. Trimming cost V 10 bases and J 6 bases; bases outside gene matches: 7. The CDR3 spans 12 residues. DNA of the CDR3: TGCGCCACAGCTCAGACAGGGGATGGCTACACCCTC. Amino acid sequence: CATAQTGDGYTL.

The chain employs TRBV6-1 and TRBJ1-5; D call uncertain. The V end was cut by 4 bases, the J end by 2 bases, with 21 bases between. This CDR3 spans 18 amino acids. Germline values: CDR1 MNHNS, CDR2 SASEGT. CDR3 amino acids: CASSGPSIAGGGNQPQHF. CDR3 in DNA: TGTGCCAGCAGTGGACCCTCGATTGCCGGTGGAGGCAATCAGCCCCAGCATTTT.

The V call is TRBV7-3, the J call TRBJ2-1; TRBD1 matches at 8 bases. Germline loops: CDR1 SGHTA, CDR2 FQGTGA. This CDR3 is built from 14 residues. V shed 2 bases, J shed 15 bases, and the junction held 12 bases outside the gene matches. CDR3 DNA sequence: TGTGCCAGCAGCTTAGGGGATCCGGGACAGGCGGTGTTCTTC. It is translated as CASSLGDPGQAVFF.

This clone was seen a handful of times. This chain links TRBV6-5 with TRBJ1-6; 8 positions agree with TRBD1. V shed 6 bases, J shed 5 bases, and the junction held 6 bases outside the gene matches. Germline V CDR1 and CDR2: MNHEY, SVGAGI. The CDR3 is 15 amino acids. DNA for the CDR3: TGTGCCAGCAGACGACAGGGGCTCGATAATTCACCCCTCCACTTT. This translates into CASRRQGLDNSPLHF.

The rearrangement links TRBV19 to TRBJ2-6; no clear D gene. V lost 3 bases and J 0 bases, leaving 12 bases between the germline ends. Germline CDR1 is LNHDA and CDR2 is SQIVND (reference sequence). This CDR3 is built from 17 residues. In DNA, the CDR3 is TGTGCCAGTAGTATCCCCAAAACAAGCTCTGGGGCCAACGTCCTGACTTTC. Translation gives CASSIPKTSSGANVLTF.

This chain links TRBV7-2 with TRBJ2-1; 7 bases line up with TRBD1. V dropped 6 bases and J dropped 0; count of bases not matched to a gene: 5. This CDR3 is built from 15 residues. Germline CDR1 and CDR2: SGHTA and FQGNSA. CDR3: CASRLDRSSYNEQFF. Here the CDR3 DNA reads TGTGCCAGCAGACTGGACAGGAGCTCCTACAATGAGCAGTTCTTC.